This T cell receptor beta chain was captured in a study of CD8+CD57+ T cells in acquired aplastic anemia. Template material for TCR beta VDJ and CDR3 profiling consisted of genomic DNA. TCRdb processed the reads anew with MiXCR; each CDR3 protein has one entry. Among 200,000 or so distinct CDR3 sequences, more than 45% were seen once, and the ten largest hold over 7.5%. The germline V gene has CDR1 LNHDA and CDR2 SQIVND (reference sequence). The CDR3 loop spans 14 amino acids. J was trimmed by 5 bases and V by 11 bases; bases with no gene match: 13. Those patients picked for sequencing had displayed CD8+CD57+ cell expansion on flow cytometry.

This clonotype was sampled from a human donor with aplastic anemia. Sequenced: sorted CD4+, CD8+, or CD8+CD57+ T cells (not recorded which) from PBMCs. The rearrangement links TRBV19 to TRBJ1-2; 8 positions match TRBD1. The CDR3, as DNA: TGTGCCTCCGCCCAAGACAGGGGACTTTATGGCTACACCTTC. Translating gives CASAQDRGLYGYTF.